A single sample gave rise to the 31 T cell receptor beta chains below, sequenced in a study of patients and donors after allogeneic stem cell transplantation. In TCRdb, the RT-PCR reads were re-called with MiXCR into one record per CDR3 protein. The table records roughly 880,000 distinct CDR3 sequences, more than 15% of them present only once. The specimen sequenced was blood, either unsorted or a sorted T cell fraction (not recorded which). The receptors stem from a human donor who was either an allogeneic HSCT recipient or a stem cell or donor lymphocyte infusion donor (not recorded which). It is not recorded whose cells these are; they may come from a transplant donor.

This clonotype was seen a handful of times. The J gene is TRBJ2-1, the V gene TRBV6-1, with a weak D call TRBD2 (6 bases). Germline assignment: CDR1 MNHNS and CDR2 SASEGT. This CDR3 has 16 residues. V was shortened by 5 bases and J by 6 bases, with 20 bases between the two germline ends. The CDR3 DNA reads as TGTGCCAGCAGTCACCCCGGAGGGAGTCCCCCCAATGAGCAGTTCTTC. This translates into CASSHPGGSPPNEQFF.

V is TRBV3-1 and J is TRBJ2-1; 13 bases line up with TRBD2. The CDR3 extends over 16 amino acids. The J segment lost 8 bases and the V segment lost 4 bases, leaving 8 bases of the junction unmatched. The V gene's germline CDR1 is LGHDT and CDR2 YNNKEL (reference sequence). CDR3 DNA sequence: TGTGCCAGCAGCCGGCGGACTAGCGGGAGAGGCGATGAGCAGTTCTTC. It specifies CASSRRTSGRGDEQFF.

This clonotype was seen only a few times. This chain links TRBV15 with TRBJ2-3; 11 nucleotides align to TRBD2. The CDR3 runs 15 residues. With 5 bases clipped from V and 5 bases from J, the junction kept 6 bases outside the gene matches. The germline V gene has CDR1 LNHNV and CDR2 YYDKDF (reference sequence). The CDR3 bases are TGTGCCACCAGCGGATCGACTAGCGGGAAAGATACGCAGTATTTT. Protein sequence: CATSGSTSGKDTQYF.

This clonotype came up a few times. The chain joins TRBV5-1 to TRBJ2-1; 13 bases fit TRBD2. The CDR3 totals 19 residues. Germline trimming cut 2 bases from V and 0 bases from J; bases unmatched to any gene: 8. CDR1 SGHRS and CDR2 YFSETQ come from the germline V gene. CDR3 loop: CASSLPGTSGKSSYNEQFF. The CDR3 DNA is TGCGCCAGCAGCTTACCCGGGACTAGCGGGAAGAGCTCCTACAATGAGCAGTTCTTC.

The genes are TRBV3-1 and TRBJ2-7; 11 nucleotides match TRBD2. Unmatched junction bases numbered 5, after V lost 3 bases and J lost 4 bases. Germline V gene lookup returns CDR1 LGHDT and CDR2 YNNKEL (reference sequence). The CDR3 contains 15 residues. The CDR3: CASSHTSGSRYEQYF. The CDR3 DNA follows: TGTGCCAGCAGCCACACTAGCGGGAGTCGTTACGAGCAGTACTTC.

This clonotype was recorded once. V and J are TRBV19 and TRBJ1-5; D is uncertain. This CDR3 has 17 residues. V dropped 4 bases and J dropped 0 bases, with 16 bases sitting between them. Germline CDR1 and CDR2: LNHDA and SQIVND (reference sequence). CDR3 bases: TGTGCCAGTAGTACAACGACGGACCGATATAGCAATCAGCCCCAGCATTTT. Translation: CASSTTTDRYSNQPQHF. The full variable domain, with the rest looked up from reference TRBV19 and TRBJ1-5, is DGGITQSPKYLFRKEGQNVTLSCEQNLNHDAMYWYRQDPGQGLRLIYYSQIVNDFQKGDIAEGYSVSREKKESFPLTVTSAQKNPTAFYLCASSTTTDRYSNQPQHFGDGTRLSIL.

The J gene is TRBJ1-1, the V gene TRBV15; perhaps TRBD1 as D (5 bases). CDR1 LNHNV and CDR2 YYDKDF come from the germline V gene (reference sequence). The CDR3 length is 15 residues. Trimming shortened V by 0 bases and J by 2 bases, and 10 bases separated the two germline ends. Here the CDR3 reads CATSRDRGQNTEAFF. The CDR3 bases are TGTGCCACCAGCAGAGATCGAGGACAAAACACTGAAGCTTTCTTT.

The chain joins TRBV10-3 to TRBJ2-1; 9 positions agree with TRBD1. The CDR3 consists of 14 residues. Germline assignment: CDR1 ENHRY and CDR2 SYGVKD. The trim removed 7 bases at V and 7 bases at J, leaving 8 bases unmatched. CDR3 nucleotides: TGTGCCATCACCCGGGACAGGGTTGGGAATGAGCAGTTCTTC. This codes for CAITRDRVGNEQFF.

The chain couples TRBV3-1 to TRBJ1-1; D is possibly TRBD1 (6 bases). The CDR3 is made up of 18 amino acids. Germline CDR1 reads LGHDT; CDR2 reads YNNKEL (reference sequence). Between the trimmed V and J ends, which lost 0 bases and 3 bases, there was a span of 20 bases. CDR3 protein: CASSQDRAGDKVYTEAFF. The CDR3 coding sequence is TGTGCCAGCAGCCAAGATAGGGCAGGGGACAAGGTGTACACTGAAGCTTTCTTT.

The rearrangement links TRBV20-1 to TRBJ2-1; 12 bases map to TRBD1. Unmatched junction bases numbered 9, after V lost 5 bases and J lost 7 bases. The V gene's germline CDR1 is DFQATT and CDR2 SNEGSKA (reference sequence). The CDR3 is 15 amino acids. The CDR3 region is CSAPPGQGAWNEQFF. In nucleotides, the CDR3 is TGCAGTGCTCCTCCGGGACAGGGGGCATGGAATGAGCAGTTCTTC.

The chain carries TRBV25-1 and TRBJ1-4; the match to TRBD1 covers 10 bases. V shed 5 bases and J 4 bases; nucleotides not matched to a gene: 7. The CDR3 runs to 16 residues. In germline, CDR1 is MGHDK, CDR2 SYGVNS. CDR3 sequence reads: CASSKRTGGRNEKLFF. The CDR3 coding sequence is TGTGCCAGCAGTAAAAGGACAGGGGGTCGTAATGAAAAACTGTTTTTT.

This clonotype showed up just a few times. The chain links TRBV9 to TRBJ2-5; 11 nucleotides agree with TRBD2. The CDR3 covers 17 residues. J lost 6 bases, V lost 0 bases, and 10 bases had no gene match. Germline CDR1 reads SGDLS; CDR2 reads YYNGEE. This CDR3 is CASSVEGVAGGPQTQYF. In DNA form, the CDR3 reads TGTGCCAGCAGCGTAGAGGGGGTAGCGGGGGGGCCGCAGACCCAGTACTTC.

The table lists this clonotype with a few counts. V is TRBV29-1 and J is TRBJ1-2, with D possibly matching TRBD1 (6 bases). The V gene's germline CDR1 is SQVTM and CDR2 ANQGSEA. The length of the CDR3 is 13 residues. Trimming shortened V by 2 bases and J by 8 bases, and 15 bases separated the two germline ends. The CDR3 reads CSVEIQGGGGYTF. In nucleotides, the CDR3 is TGCAGCGTTGAAATACAGGGCGGGGGAGGCTACACCTTC.

This clonotype was observed a handful of times. This chain joins TRBV7-6 and TRBJ2-1; 8 bases fit TRBD2. Germline V lookup: CDR1 SGHVS, CDR2 FNYEAQ. CDR3 length equals 15 residues. V lost 1 base and J lost 4; bases outside the gene matches: 3. CDR3 residues: CASSLDGRVYNEQFF. For the CDR3, the DNA is TGTGCCAGCAGCTTAGACGGGAGGGTTTACAATGAGCAGTTCTTC.

The V call is TRBV24-1, the J call TRBJ2-3; 8 positions agree with TRBD1. The CDR3 is 16 residues long. V was clipped by 4 bases and J by 6 bases; unmatched bases: 11. CDR1 KGHDR and CDR2 SFDVKD come from the germline V gene. The CDR3 loop reads CATSDAGTGPEDTQYF. CDR3 DNA sequence: TGTGCCACCAGTGACGCCGGGACAGGCCCCGAGGATACGCAGTATTTT.

This clonotype has a handful of counts. The V gene is TRBV12-3 or TRBV12-4, the J gene TRBJ1-2; D gene ambiguous. This CDR3 has 14 amino acids. Deletions cut 2 bases from V and 4 bases from J, with 11 bases between. The CDR3 spells CASSLRGTLYGYTF. The CDR3 nucleotides read TGTGCCAGCAGTTTACGGGGAACCCTCTATGGCTACACCTTC.

This clonotype was seen a handful of times. This chain joins TRBV10-3 and TRBJ2-3, with 13 bases fitting TRBD2. The germline gives CDR1 ENHRY, CDR2 SYGVKD. V dropped 4 bases and J dropped 3; count of bases not matched to a gene: 4. This CDR3 comprises 16 residues. CDR3 sequence: CAISAGTSGATDTQYF. CDR3 coding DNA: TGTGCCATCAGTGCTGGGACTAGCGGGGCTACAGATACGCAGTATTTT.

This clonotype was seen many times. The V call is TRBV19, the J call TRBJ2-5; D uncertain. This CDR3 is built from 12 residues. Trimming removed 4 bases from V and 5 bases from J, with 8 bases in between. The germline V gene encodes CDR1 LNHDA and CDR2 SQIVND (reference sequence). The chain's CDR3 is CASSTSRETQYF. The CDR3 DNA reads as TGTGCCAGTAGTACGTCCAGGGAGACCCAGTACTTC.

This clonotype appeared many times. The chain recombines TRBV5-1 with TRBJ2-7; D possibly corresponds to TRBD1 (6 bases). Looked up from germline, CDR1 is SGHRS and CDR2 is YFSETQ. V was pared by 4 bases and J by 1 base, with 15 bases between. CDR3 size: 15 residues. CDR3 in DNA: TGCGCCAGCAGCGGCACAGGGAAAGGATCCTACGAGCAGTACTTC. Its protein product is CASSGTGKGSYEQYF. The variable domain in full, completed from reference TRBV5-1 and TRBJ2-7, reads KAGVTQTPRYLIKTRGQQVTLSCSPISGHRSVSWYQQTPGQGLQFLFEYFSETQRNKGNFPGRFSGRQFSNSRSEMNVSTLELGDSALYLCASSGTGKGSYEQYFGPGTRLTVT.

This clonotype has at least ten counts. The rearrangement links TRBV9 to TRBJ1-1, with D possibly being TRBD1 (5 bases). The CDR3 has 15 residues. CDR1 SGDLS and CDR2 YYNGEE come from the germline V gene. V was trimmed by 4 bases and J by 0 bases, leaving 13 bases between them. The CDR3 region is CASSPTGRMNTEAFF. CDR3 nucleotide sequence: TGTGCCAGCAGCCCTACGGGACGGATGAACACTGAAGCTTTCTTT.

This clonotype was recorded a few times. The chain recombines TRBV20-1 with TRBJ2-3; D unclear. The germline V gene encodes CDR1 DFQATT and CDR2 SNEGSKA (reference sequence). Trimming stripped 4 bases from V and 5 bases from J, with 1 base between. There are 9 residues in the CDR3. This chain's CDR3 is CSAKDTQYF. CDR3 coding DNA: TGCAGTGCTAAAGATACGCAGTATTTT.

This clonotype was detected ten times or more. The V gene is TRBV7-2, the J gene TRBJ2-7; no clear D gene. CDR1 and CDR2 from the germline V gene are SGHTA and FQGNSA. V was trimmed by 1 base and J by 3 bases, leaving 13 bases between them. CDR3 length: 15 amino acids. CDR3 protein: CASSLVGQMDYEQYF. The CDR3 region has the DNA TGTGCCAGCAGCTTAGTTGGGCAGATGGACTACGAGCAGTACTTC.

This clonotype occurred a few times. The chain carries TRBV12-3 or TRBV12-4 and TRBJ1-2; D perhaps matches TRBD1 (6 bases). The CDR3 extends over 13 amino acids. The V end was cut by 5 bases, the J end by 6 bases, with 13 bases between. The CDR3 is CASSGGTPNGYTF. The CDR3 DNA reads TGTGCCAGCAGTGGCGGGACACCAAATGGCTACACCTTC.

This clonotype appeared a few times. This chain joins TRBV4-2 and TRBJ1-1; D call uncertain. Per the germline V gene, CDR1 is LGHNA and CDR2 is YNFKEQ. CDR3 length: 15 amino acids. V lost 0 bases and J 1 base, leaving 9 bases between the germline ends. For the CDR3, the DNA is TGTGCCAGCAGCCAAGATGCAGAAAGGAACACTGAAGCTTTCTTT. Its translation: CASSQDAERNTEAFF.

This clonotype was recorded a few times. This chain joins TRBV6-5 and TRBJ2-7; perhaps TRBD1 as D (5 bases). CDR1 and CDR2 (germline): MNHEY, SVGAGI. The CDR3 has 14 amino acids. V lost 0 bases and J lost 4, with 10 bases in between. The CDR3 region has the DNA TGTGCCAGCAGTTACTCAGGGGCGCGGTACGAGCAGTACTTC. The encoded protein is CASSYSGARYEQYF.

The sample holds many counts of this clonotype. The rearrangement uses TRBV15 and TRBJ2-2; D is undetermined. V dropped 3 bases and J dropped 1 base, with 15 bases sitting between them. Germline CDR1 and CDR2: LNHNV and YYDKDF (reference sequence). This CDR3 comprises 17 residues. The CDR3 coding sequence is TGTGCCACCAGCAGGCATCGATTAACAGTGAACACCGGGGAGCTGTTTTTT. The encoded protein is CATSRHRLTVNTGELFF.

This clonotype was seen a handful of times. The chain recombines TRBV27 with TRBJ2-2, with D perhaps TRBD2 (5 bases). The CDR3 has 14 amino acids. In germline, CDR1 is MNHEY, CDR2 SMNVEV (reference sequence). V lost 4 bases to trimming and J lost 7 bases, with 13 bases between them. CDR3 sequence: CASSSRHRGGELFF. The CDR3 DNA follows: TGTGCCAGCAGTTCCCGGCATCGGGGCGGGGAGCTGTTTTTT.

The table lists this clonotype with a few counts. The V gene is TRBV10-3, the J gene TRBJ2-1; 7 bases line up with TRBD1. The V gene's germline CDR1 is ENHRY and CDR2 SYGVKD. There are 14 residues in the CDR3. Trimming removed 3 bases from V and 6 bases from J; junction bases left unmatched: 5. The chain's CDR3 is CAISDPTGTNEQFF. CDR3 nucleotides: TGTGCCATCAGTGACCCGACAGGGACCAATGAGCAGTTCTTC.

A few counts support this clonotype. V is TRBV24-1 and J is TRBJ2-1; 8 bases agree with TRBD1. CDR3 length: 16 residues. CDR1 and CDR2 (germline): KGHDR, SFDVKD. Trimming removed 5 bases from V and 3 bases from J; junction bases left unmatched: 8. CDR3 loop: CATSGSGTGDYNEQFF. The CDR3 bases are TGTGCCACCAGTGGTTCCGGGACAGGAGACTACAATGAGCAGTTCTTC.

This clonotype was counted many times. The rearrangement uses TRBV6-1 and TRBJ2-3, with 7 bases aligning to TRBD2. V was pared by 8 bases and J by 3 bases, with 8 bases of the junction left unmatched. Germline lookup yields CDR1 MNHNS and CDR2 SASEGT. The CDR3 has 14 amino acids. The CDR3 DNA reads TGTGCCAGCCTACTGGGGGGGAATACAGATACGCAGTATTTT. This translates into CASLLGGNTDTQYF.

The genes are TRBV12-3 or TRBV12-4 and TRBJ2-1, with D hard to call. This CDR3 has 12 residues. V lost 7 bases to trimming and J lost 6 bases, with 10 bases between them. This chain's CDR3 is CASTGKINEQFF. The CDR3 region has the DNA TGTGCCAGCACCGGAAAGATCAATGAGCAGTTCTTC.